This is a list of T cell receptor beta chains from one sample in a study of T cells after yellow fever vaccination. TCRdb re-analysed the 5' RACE reads in MiXCR, keeping a single row per CDR3 protein. The data contain more than 250,000 distinct CDR3 sequences, around 6.8% of them seen just once; the ten biggest clones take up 15% to 20%. Source: PBMCs, taken 45 days after the first yellow fever vaccination. These receptors all come from a man aged 18-30 years who received the YFV17D yellow fever vaccine. Each CDR3 is given with its conserved first and last residue. D genes are given only for firm matches. Expanded clones get a size class; other rows say once, few or many, or leave the size out.

V: TRBV6-1; D: -; J: TRBJ1-1; size: few; DNA: TGTGCCAGCAGAAACGACCCTTGGACAGTCGCTGAAGCTTTCTTT; CDR3: CASRNDPWTVAEAFF
V: TRBV28; D: -; J: TRBJ1-6; size: few; DNA: TGTGCCAGCAGTTTAGACCCAATTTCGGACCGACCACCCCTCCACTTT; CDR3: CASSLDPISDRPPLHF
V: TRBV11-2; D: -; J: TRBJ1-4; size: -; DNA: TGTGCCAGCAGCTTGACCGCCGGGTCCCGAGGGACTAATGAAAAACTGTTTTTT; CDR3: CASSLTAGSRGTNEKLFF
V: TRBV28; D: TRBD1; J: TRBJ1-5; size: many; DNA: TGTGCCAGCAGTTTATACTCCGACAGGGCACAGCCCCAGCATTTT; CDR3: CASSLYSDRAQPQHF
V: TRBV11-2; D: -; J: TRBJ2-5; size: few; DNA: TGTGCCAGCAGCTTAGTAGCGCCTGGGGAGACCCAGTACTTC; CDR3: CASSLVAPGETQYF
V: TRBV9; D: TRBD1; J: TRBJ1-1; size: many; DNA: TGTGCCAGCAGCGTGGGAACCTACGGGACAGCCTCTAGTAACACTGAAGCTTTCTTT; CDR3: CASSVGTYGTASSNTEAFF
V: TRBV5-4; D: TRBD2; J: TRBJ2-3; size: -; DNA: TGTGCCAGCAGCGCCGGTAGGACTAGCTACACAGATACGCAGTATTTT; CDR3: CASSAGRTSYTDTQYF
V: TRBV29-1; D: -; J: TRBJ2-5; size: -; DNA: TGCAGCGTTGATCTGGGGTGGCAAGAGACCCAGTACTTC; CDR3: CSVDLGWQETQYF
V: TRBV29-1; D: -; J: TRBJ1-1; size: -; DNA: TGCAGCGTTGAACTACAGACTCCGAAAGCTTTCTTT; CDR3: CSVELQTPKAFF
V: TRBV5-1; D: TRBD1; J: TRBJ2-1; size: few; DNA: TGCGCCAGCAGCTCCACAGGGGGACTTAGGGATGAGCAGTTCTTC; CDR3: CASSSTGGLRDEQFF
V: TRBV7-2; D: TRBD1; J: TRBJ1-4; size: -; DNA: TGTGCCAGCAGCCCAACAGGGGGCCAGGTTGAAAAACTGTTTTTT; CDR3: CASSPTGGQVEKLFF
V: TRBV29-1; D: TRBD1; J: TRBJ2-1; size: many; DNA: TGCAGCTCACGGGACAGGGGGTTCGACAATGAGCAGTTCTTC; CDR3: CSSRDRGFDNEQFF
V: TRBV13; D: -; J: TRBJ2-5; size: -; DNA: TGTGCCAGCAGCTTAGAGGGGGTCGAGACCCAGTACTTC; CDR3: CASSLEGVETQYF
V: TRBV6-1; D: -; J: TRBJ2-6; size: -; DNA: TGTGCCACCCATCTACCTGGGGCCAACGTCCTGACTTTC; CDR3: CATHLPGANVLTF
V: TRBV20-1; D: -; J: TRBJ1-6; size: -; DNA: TGCAGTGCTAGAGAGGGAGGATCACCCCTCCACTTT; CDR3: CSAREGGSPLHF
V: TRBV7-2; D: -; J: TRBJ2-5; size: -; DNA: TGTGCCAGCAGCCTTATAACAGGGAGCCCTGGACAAGAGACCCAGTACTTC; CDR3: CASSLITGSPGQETQYF
V: TRBV7-9; D: -; J: TRBJ2-3; size: few; DNA: TGTGCCAGCAGCGAGCCGACAGGACGAGGCACAGATACGCAGTATTTT; CDR3: CASSEPTGRGTDTQYF
V: TRBV27; D: -; J: TRBJ1-5; size: -; DNA: TGTGCCAGCAGGGGGGGCGGGTACAATCAGCCCCAGCATTTT; CDR3: CASRGGGYNQPQHF
V: TRBV7-9; D: -; J: TRBJ2-5; size: -; DNA: TGTGCCAGCAGCTTAGCCAGGGGTCAAGAGACCCAGTACTTC; CDR3: CASSLARGQETQYF